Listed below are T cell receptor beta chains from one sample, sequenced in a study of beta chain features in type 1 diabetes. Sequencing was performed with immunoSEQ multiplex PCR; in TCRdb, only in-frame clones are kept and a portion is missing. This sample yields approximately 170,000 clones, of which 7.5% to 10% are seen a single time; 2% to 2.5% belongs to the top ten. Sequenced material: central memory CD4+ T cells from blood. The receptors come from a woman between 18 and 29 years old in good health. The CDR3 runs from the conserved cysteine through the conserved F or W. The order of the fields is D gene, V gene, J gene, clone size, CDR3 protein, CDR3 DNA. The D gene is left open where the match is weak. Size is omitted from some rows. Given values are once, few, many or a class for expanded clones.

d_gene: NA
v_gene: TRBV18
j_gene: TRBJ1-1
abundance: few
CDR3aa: CASSPLSSGDTEAFF
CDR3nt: TGTGCCAGCTCACCCTTGAGCTCGGGGGATACTGAAGCTTTCTTT

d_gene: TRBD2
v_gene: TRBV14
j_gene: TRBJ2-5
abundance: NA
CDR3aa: CASSPRLAGVETQYF
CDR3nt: TGTGCCAGCAGCCCCCGACTAGCGGGAGTAGAGACCCAGTACTTC

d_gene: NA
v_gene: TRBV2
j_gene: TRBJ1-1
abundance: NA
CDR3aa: CASNRENVNTEAFF
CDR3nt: TGTGCCAGCAACAGGGAGAATGTAAACACTGAAGCTTTCTTT

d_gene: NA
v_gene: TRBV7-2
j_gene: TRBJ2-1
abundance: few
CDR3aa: CASSLQGYNEQFF
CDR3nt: TGTGCCAGCAGCCTACAGGGTTACAATGAGCAGTTCTTC

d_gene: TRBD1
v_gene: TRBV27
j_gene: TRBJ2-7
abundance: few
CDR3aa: CASSFQTGYEQYF
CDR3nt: TGTGCCAGCAGTTTTCAGACAGGGTACGAGCAGTACTTC

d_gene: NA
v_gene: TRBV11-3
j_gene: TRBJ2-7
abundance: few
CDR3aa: CASSLEQTSYEQYF
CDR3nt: TGTGCCAGCAGCTTAGAACAGACCTCCTACGAGCAGTACTTC

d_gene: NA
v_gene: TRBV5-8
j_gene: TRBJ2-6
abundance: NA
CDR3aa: CASSLDRSGANVLTF
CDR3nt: TGTGCCAGCAGCTTGGACAGGTCTGGGGCCAACGTCCTGACTTTC

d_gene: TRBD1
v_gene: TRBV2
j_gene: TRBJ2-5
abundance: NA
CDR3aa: CASIIPGTEETQYF
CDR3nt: TGTGCCAGCATCATACCCGGGACAGAAGAGACCCAGTACTTC

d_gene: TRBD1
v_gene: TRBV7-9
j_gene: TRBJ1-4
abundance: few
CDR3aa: CASSQPSGGEKLFF
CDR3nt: TGTGCCAGCAGCCAGCCCTCAGGGGGGGAAAAACTGTTTTTT

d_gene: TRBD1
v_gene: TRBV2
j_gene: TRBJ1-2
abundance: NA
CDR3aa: CASILQGGLNDGYTF
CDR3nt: TGTGCCAGCATCCTTCAGGGGGGCTTGAACGATGGCTACACCTTC

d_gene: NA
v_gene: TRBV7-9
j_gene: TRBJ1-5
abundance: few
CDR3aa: CASSLSGGGQPQHF
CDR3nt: TGTGCCAGCAGCTTAAGCGGCGGGGGCCAGCCCCAGCATTTT

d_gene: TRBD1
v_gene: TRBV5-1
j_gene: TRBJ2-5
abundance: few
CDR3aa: CASSLVDREETQYF
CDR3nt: TGCGCCAGCAGCTTGGTAGACAGGGAGGAGACCCAGTACTTC

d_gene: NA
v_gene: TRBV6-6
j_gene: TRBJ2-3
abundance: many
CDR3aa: CASHRSGTDTQYF
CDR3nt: TGTGCCAGCCACAGGTCCGGCACAGATACGCAGTATTTT

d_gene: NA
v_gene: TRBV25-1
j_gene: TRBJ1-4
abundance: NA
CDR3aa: CASSGTGQWEKLFF
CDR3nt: TGTGCCAGCAGTGGGACGGGACAATGGGAAAAACTGTTTTTT

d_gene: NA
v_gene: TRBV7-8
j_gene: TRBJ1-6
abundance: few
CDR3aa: CASSWAGLNSPLHF
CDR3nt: TGTGCCAGCAGCTGGGCAGGACTCAATTCACCCCTCCACTTT

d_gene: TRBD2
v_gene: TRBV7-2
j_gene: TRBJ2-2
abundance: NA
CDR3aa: CASSQRGSGEGELFF
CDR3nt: TGTGCCAGCAGCCAGCGGGGTAGCGGGGAGGGGGAGCTGTTTTTT

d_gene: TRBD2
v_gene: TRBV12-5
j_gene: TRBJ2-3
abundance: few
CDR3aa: CASGLPKAGDTADTQYF
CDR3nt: TGTGCTAGTGGTTTGCCTAAAGCGGGAGATACTGCAGATACGCAGTATTTT

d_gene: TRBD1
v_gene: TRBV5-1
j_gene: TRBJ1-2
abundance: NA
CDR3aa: CASSPDRGYGYTF
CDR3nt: TGCGCCAGCAGCCCAGACAGGGGCTATGGCTACACCTTC

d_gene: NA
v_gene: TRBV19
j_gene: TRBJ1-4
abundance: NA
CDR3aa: CASTGVTNEKLFF
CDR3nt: TGTGCCAGTACAGGGGTTACAAATGAAAAACTGTTTTTT

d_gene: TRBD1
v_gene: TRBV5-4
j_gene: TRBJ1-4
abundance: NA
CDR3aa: CASSLKGGEKLFF
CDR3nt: TGTGCCAGCAGCTTGAAAGGGGGCGAAAAACTGTTTTTT

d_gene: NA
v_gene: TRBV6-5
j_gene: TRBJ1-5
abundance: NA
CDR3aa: CASSYSRRTPQHF
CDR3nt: TGTGCCAGCAGTTACTCGAGGCGCACGCCCCAGCATTTT

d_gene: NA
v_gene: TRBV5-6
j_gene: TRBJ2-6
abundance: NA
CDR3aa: CASSRQGPPSGANVLTF
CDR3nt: TGTGCCAGCAGCAGGCAGGGTCCCCCCTCTGGGGCCAACGTCCTGACTTTC

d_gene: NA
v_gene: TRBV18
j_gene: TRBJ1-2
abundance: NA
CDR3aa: CASSQEQGPNYGYTF
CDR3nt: TGTGCCAGCTCACAGGAACAGGGTCCCAACTATGGCTACACCTTC

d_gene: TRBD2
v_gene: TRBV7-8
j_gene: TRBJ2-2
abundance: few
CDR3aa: CASSLVAGGLNTGELFF
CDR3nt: TGTGCCAGCAGCTTAGTAGCGGGGGGGCTGAACACCGGGGAGCTGTTTTTT

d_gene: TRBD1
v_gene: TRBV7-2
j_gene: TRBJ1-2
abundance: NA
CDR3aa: CASSLALTGGKGSGYTF
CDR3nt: TGTGCCAGCAGCTTAGCGTTAACAGGGGGAAAAGGTAGCGGCTACACCTTC

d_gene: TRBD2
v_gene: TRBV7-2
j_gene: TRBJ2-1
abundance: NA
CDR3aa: CASSLESSGFYNEQFF
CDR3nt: TGTGCCAGCAGCTTAGAATCTAGCGGTTTCTACAATGAGCAGTTCTTC

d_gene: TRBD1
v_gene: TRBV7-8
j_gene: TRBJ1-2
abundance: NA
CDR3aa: CASSLHSLRQGGSYGYTF
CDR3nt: TGTGCCAGCAGCTTACACTCGTTGCGACAGGGGGGTTCCTATGGCTACACCTTC

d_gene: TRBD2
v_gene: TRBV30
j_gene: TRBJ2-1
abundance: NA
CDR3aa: CAWSGLAGEIEQFF
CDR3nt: TGTGCCTGGTCAGGCTTAGCGGGAGAGATTGAGCAGTTCTTC

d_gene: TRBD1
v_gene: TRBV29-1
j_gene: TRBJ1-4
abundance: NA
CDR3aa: CSGKTGSNEKLFF
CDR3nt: TGCAGCGGGAAGACAGGGTCGAATGAAAAACTGTTTTTT

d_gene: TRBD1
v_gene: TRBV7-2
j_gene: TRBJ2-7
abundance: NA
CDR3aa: CASSSQTGSYEQYF
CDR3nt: TGTGCCAGCAGCTCCCAGACAGGGTCCTACGAGCAGTACTTC

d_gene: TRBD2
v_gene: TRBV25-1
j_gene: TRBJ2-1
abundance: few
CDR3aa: CASSGLSGGAVNEQFF
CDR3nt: TGTGCCAGCAGTGGCCTCTCCGGGGGGGCGGTCAATGAGCAGTTCTTC

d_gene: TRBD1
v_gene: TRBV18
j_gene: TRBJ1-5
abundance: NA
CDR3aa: CASSATGTGVSNQPQHF
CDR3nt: TGTGCCAGCTCAGCCACCGGGACAGGGGTAAGCAATCAGCCCCAGCATTTT

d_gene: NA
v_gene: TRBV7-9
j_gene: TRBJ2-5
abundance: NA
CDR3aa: CASSSPPGNIIETQYF
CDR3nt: TGTGCCAGCAGCTCCCCCCCGGGGAATATTATAGAGACCCAGTACTTC

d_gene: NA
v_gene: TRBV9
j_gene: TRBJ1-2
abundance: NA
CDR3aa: CASSGQVNYGYTF
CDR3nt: TGTGCCAGCAGCGGACAGGTTAACTATGGCTACACCTTC

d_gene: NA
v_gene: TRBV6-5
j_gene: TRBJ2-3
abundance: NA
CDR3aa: CASSTGGRPTDTQYF
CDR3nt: TGTGCCAGCAGTACCGGAGGGAGACCCACAGATACGCAGTATTTT

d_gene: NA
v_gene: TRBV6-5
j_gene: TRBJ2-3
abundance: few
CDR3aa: CASKSLESTDTQYF
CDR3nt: TGTGCCAGCAAATCCCTCGAGAGCACAGATACGCAGTATTTT

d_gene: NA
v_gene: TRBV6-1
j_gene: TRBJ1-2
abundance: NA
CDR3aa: CASRDSRDYGYTF
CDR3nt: TGTGCCAGCAGAGACAGCAGGGACTATGGCTACACCTTC

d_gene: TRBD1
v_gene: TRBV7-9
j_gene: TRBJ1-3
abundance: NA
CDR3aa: CASSLSTGGNTIYF
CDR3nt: TGTGCCAGCAGCTTGTCCACAGGGGGGAACACCATATATTTT

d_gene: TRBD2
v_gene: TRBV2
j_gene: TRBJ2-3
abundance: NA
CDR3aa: CASVAGGTDTQYF
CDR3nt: TGTGCCAGCGTAGCGGGGGGCACAGATACGCAGTATTTT

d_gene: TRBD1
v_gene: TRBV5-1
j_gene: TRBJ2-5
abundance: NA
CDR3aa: CASLKTGTGLETQYF
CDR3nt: TGCGCCAGCCTCAAAACCGGGACAGGACTAGAGACCCAGTACTTC

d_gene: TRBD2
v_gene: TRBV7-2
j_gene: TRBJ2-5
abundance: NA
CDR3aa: CASSLLTSGGGETQYF
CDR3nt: TGTGCCAGCAGCTTACTCACTAGCGGGGGAGGGGAGACCCAGTACTTC

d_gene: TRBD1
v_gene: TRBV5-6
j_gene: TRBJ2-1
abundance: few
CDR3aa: CASSLAGGDRGIF
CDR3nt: TGTGCCAGCAGCTTGGCCGGTGGGGACAGGGGGATCTTC

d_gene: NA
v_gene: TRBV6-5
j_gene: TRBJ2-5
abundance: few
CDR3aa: CASRAQETQETQYF
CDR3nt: TGTGCCAGCAGAGCACAGGAAACCCAAGAGACCCAGTACTTC

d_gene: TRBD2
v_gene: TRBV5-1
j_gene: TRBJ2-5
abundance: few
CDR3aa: CASSFTSGAPQETQYF
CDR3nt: TGCGCCAGCAGCTTTACTAGCGGCGCCCCCCAAGAGACCCAGTACTTC

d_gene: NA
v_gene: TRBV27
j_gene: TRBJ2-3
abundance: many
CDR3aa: CASSTLTDTQYF
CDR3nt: TGTGCCAGCAGCACTCTTACAGATACGCAGTATTTT

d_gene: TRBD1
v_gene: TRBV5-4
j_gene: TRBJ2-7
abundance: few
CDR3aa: CASSPGPDRPSYEQYF
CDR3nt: TGTGCCAGCAGCCCTGGCCCGGACAGGCCTTCCTACGAGCAGTACTTC

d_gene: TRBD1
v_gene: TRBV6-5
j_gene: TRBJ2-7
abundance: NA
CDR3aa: CASRRGDRGLGEQYF
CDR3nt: TGTGCCAGCAGGAGGGGTGACAGGGGGCTAGGGGAGCAGTACTTC

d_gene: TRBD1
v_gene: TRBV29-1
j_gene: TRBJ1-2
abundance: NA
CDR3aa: CSVERRDREGGYTF
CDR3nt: TGCAGCGTTGAGCGCCGGGACAGGGAGGGTGGCTACACCTTC

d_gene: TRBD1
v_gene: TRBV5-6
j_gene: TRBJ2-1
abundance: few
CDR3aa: CASSLEQGIEQFF
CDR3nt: TGTGCCAGCAGCTTGGAACAGGGGATTGAGCAGTTCTTC

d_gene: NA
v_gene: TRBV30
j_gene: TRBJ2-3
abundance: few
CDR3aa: CALYSTSNTQYF
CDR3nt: TGTGCCCTTTACAGCACTTCCAATACGCAGTATTTT

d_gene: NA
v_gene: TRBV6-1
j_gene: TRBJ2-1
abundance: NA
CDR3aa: CASSEGGQAVQFF
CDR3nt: TGTGCCAGCAGTGAGGGGGGGCAGGCGGTTCAGTTCTTC

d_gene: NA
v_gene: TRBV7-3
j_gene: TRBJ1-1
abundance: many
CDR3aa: CASSPSGGTEAFF
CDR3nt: TGTGCCAGCAGCCCCTCCGGGGGCACTGAAGCTTTCTTT